This T cell receptor beta chain was profiled in a study of blood T cell repertoires in COVID-19. At the level of the study: The origin of the acute and convalescent COVID-19 samples was the United States, Italy and Spain. The cDNA or gDNA used as material had been derived from T cells, B-cell-depleted T cells, or PBMCs.

The trim removed 4 bases at V and 0 bases at J, leaving 9 bases unmatched. Germline loops: CDR1 SGHRS, CDR2 YFSETQ. The CDR3 has 17 residues. As originally analysed: From reference gene primer amplification, estimates of nucleated cell counts were derived. The repertoire was sequenced with immunoSEQ multiplex PCR; TCRdb's copy has only in-frame clones and lacks some. That table gives V, J and clone size, and the DNA gave D and trimming. The table lists around 68,000 clones, 65% to 80% of them singletons. This chain connects TRBV5-1 to TRBJ2-1; TRBD2 agrees at 8 bases. This receptor was obtained from a woman aged 45-59 years with acute or convalescent COVID-19. Material for sequencing was peripheral blood. Here the CDR3 reads CASSRTSFRSSYNEQFF. The CDR3 DNA follows: TGCGCCAGCAGCAGGACTAGCTTCAGGAGCTCCTACAATGAGCAGTTCTTC.